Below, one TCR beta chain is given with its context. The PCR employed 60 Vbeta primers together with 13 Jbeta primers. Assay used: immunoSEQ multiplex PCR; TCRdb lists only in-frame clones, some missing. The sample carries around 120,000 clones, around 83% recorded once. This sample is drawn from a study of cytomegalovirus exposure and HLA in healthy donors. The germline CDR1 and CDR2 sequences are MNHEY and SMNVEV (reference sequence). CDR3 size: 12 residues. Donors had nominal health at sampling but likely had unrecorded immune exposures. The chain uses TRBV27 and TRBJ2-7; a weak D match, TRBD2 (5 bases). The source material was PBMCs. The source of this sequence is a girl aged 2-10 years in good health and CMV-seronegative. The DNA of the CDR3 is TGTGCTACGGGGTGGACCCCCTACGAGCAGTACTTC. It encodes CATGWTPYEQYF.